The TCR beta chain described here comes from a study of blood T cell repertoires in COVID-19. In the study overall: COVID-19 samples from acute and convalescent phases originated in the United States, Italy and Spain.

Method: immunoSEQ multiplex PCR; TCRdb's copy keeps in-frame clones and lacks some. The data show 200,000 to 300,000 clones, with about 89% seen just once and around 1.5% held by the top ten. The germline V gene has CDR1 SGHAT and CDR2 FQNNGV. Trimming removed 5 bases from V and 5 bases from J; junction bases left unmatched: 7. This CDR3 is built from 15 residues. V is TRBV11-2 and J is TRBJ1-4, with TRBD1 identical over 8 bases. Sequenced: peripheral blood. The origin of this receptor is a woman between 40 and 55 years old who had recovered from COVID-19. The CDR3, as DNA: TGTGCCAGCAGCCATCGGACAGGGTGGAATGAAAAACTGTTTTTT. Protein: CASSHRTGWNEKLFF. The whole variable domain, remainder taken from reference TRBV11-2 and TRBJ1-4, is EAGVAQSPRYKIIEKRQSVAFWCNPISGHATLYWYQQILGQGPKLLIQFQNNGVVDDSQLPKDRFSAERLKGVDSTLKIQPAKLEDSAVYLCASSHRTGWNEKLFFGSGTQLSVL.